Below, 25 T cell receptor beta chains from the same sample are listed, as sequenced in a study of T cells in Graves' hyperthyroidism and ophthalmopathy. Researchers amplified the TCR beta CDR3 regions from RNA transcripts. An initial round of RT-PCR targeting the TCR CDR3 relied on the HTBI primer set. TCRdb reprocessed the multiplex PCR reads via MiXCR and lists one record per CDR3 protein. The repertoire holds 600,000 to 850,000 distinct CDR3 sequences, with roughly a sixth as singletons. The specimen was blood. The receptors originated from a woman aged 50 to 60 with Graves' hyperthyroidism that later progressed to Graves' ophthalmopathy.

The rearrangement joins TRBV30 to TRBJ1-2; D remains ambiguous. The CDR3 is 11 amino acids. V shed 2 bases and J shed 4 bases, with 5 bases lying between them. Germline CDR1 is GTSNPN and CDR2 is SVGIG (reference sequence). The CDR3 bases are TGTGCCTGGAGTCCTCGCTATGGCTACACCTTC. Translated, it gives CAWSPRYGYTF.

The CDR3 is CASSISGGRGETQYF. The CDR3 nucleotides read TGTGCCAGCAGCATTAGCGGGGGGAGGGGAGAGACCCAGTACTTC. The rearrangement joins TRBV7-3 to TRBJ2-5; 10 bases line up with TRBD2. CDR1 is SGHTA, CDR2 FQGTGA, per germline. The length of the CDR3 is 15 residues. J was trimmed by 4 bases and V by 5 bases; bases with no gene match: 7.

V usage is TRBV3-1 and J usage is TRBJ1-2; 8 bases map to TRBD1. Germline CDR1 reads LGHDT; CDR2 reads YNNKEL (reference sequence). The CDR3 is 13 residues long. V lost 8 bases to trimming and J lost 4 bases; unmatched junction nucleotides: 6. Here the CDR3 DNA reads TGTGCCAGCTACCAGGGGGCGGGCTATGGCTACACCTTC. This codes for CASYQGAGYGYTF. Filled out from reference TRBV3-1 and TRBJ1-2, the complete variable domain reads DTAVSQTPKYLVTQMGNDKSIKCEQNLGHDTMYWYKQDSKKFLKIMFSYNNKELIINETVPNRFSPKSPDKAHLNLHINSLELGDSAVYFCASYQGAGYGYTFGSGTRLTVV.

Ten or more counts support this clonotype. This chain connects TRBV12-3 or TRBV12-4 to TRBJ2-1, with D perhaps TRBD2 (7 bases). This CDR3 region has 17 residues. Deletions cut 0 bases from V and 3 bases from J, with 15 bases between. The CDR3 DNA reads TGTGCCAGCAGTTTAGCGCAAGGCGGGGGCTACTACAATGAGCAGTTCTTC. Protein product: CASSLAQGGGYYNEQFF.

This clonotype was detected ten times or more. The rearrangement links TRBV3-1 to TRBJ1-1, with 10 bases identical to TRBD1. Germline CDR1 and CDR2: LGHDT and YNNKEL (reference sequence). The V segment lost 3 bases and the J segment 3 bases; nucleotides outside the gene matches: 4. There are 15 residues in the CDR3. The CDR3 bases are TGTGCCAGCAGCCAGTCCGGGACAGGGGACACTGAAGCTTTCTTT. Its protein product is CASSQSGTGDTEAFF.

The V call is TRBV6-2 or TRBV6-3, the J call TRBJ1-3, with unresolved D. Germline assignment: CDR1 MNHEY and CDR2 SVGEGT. There are 12 residues in the CDR3. V lost 7 bases to trimming and J lost 4 bases, with 8 bases between them. The CDR3 bases are TGTGCCAGCAAGATACCCGGAAACACCATATATTTT. Protein: CASKIPGNTIYF.

This clonotype showed up many times. V is TRBV11-2 and J is TRBJ2-7, with D unresolved. The V gene's germline CDR1 is SGHAT and CDR2 FQNNGV. The CDR3 runs 14 residues. With 5 bases removed from V and 5 bases from J, the gap between germline ends came to 16 bases. The chain's CDR3 is CASSLNMGLDEQYF. CDR3 DNA: TGTGCCAGCAGCCTCAACATGGGTCTGGACGAGCAGTACTTC.

There are a few counts of this clonotype. The rearrangement links TRBV7-9 to TRBJ1-4; D gene unclear. The ends were cut back, 4 bases at V and 0 bases at J, with 12 bases in the middle. Germline CDR1 reads SEHNR; CDR2 reads FQNEAQ (reference sequence). This CDR3 has 16 amino acids. Here the CDR3 reads CASSYPTIPTNEKLFF. DNA of the CDR3: TGTGCCAGCAGCTATCCCACGATCCCAACTAATGAAAAACTGTTTTTT.

Concerning this clonotype: This may stem from a read error, because a much larger clone lies one nucleotide away. J is TRBJ2-5 and V is TRBV5-6; no clear D. The germline V gene encodes CDR1 SGHDT and CDR2 YYEEEE. This CDR3 spans 15 amino acids. As DNA, the CDR3 is TGTGTCAGCAGCCACACCCTGAAGAGGCAAGAGACCCAGTACTTC. Translation: CVSSHTLKRQETQYF.

Regarding this clonotype: Given a much more abundant clone one base away, this may be a read error. This chain links TRBV20-1 with TRBJ1-1; 7 positions match TRBD1. This CDR3 has 12 residues. The germline CDR1 and CDR2 sequences are DFQATT and SNEGSKA (reference sequence). V trimming: 6 bases; J trimming: 5 bases; junction bases outside the gene matches: 6. As DNA, the CDR3 is TGCAGTGCGCAGACAGGGAAAACTGAAGCTTTCTTT. Protein: CSAQTGKTEAFF.

This chain joins TRBV19 and TRBJ1-5; TRBD1 aligns across 8 bases. V was pared by 8 bases and J by 0 bases, with 9 bases of the junction left unmatched. The CDR3 spans 16 residues. Germline-derived CDR1 and CDR2 are LNHDA and SQIVND (reference sequence). The CDR3 loop is CASEQGVITSNQPQHF. For the CDR3, the DNA is TGTGCCAGTGAACAGGGGGTTATAACTAGCAATCAGCCCCAGCATTTT.

In this sample, this clonotype turned up many times. This chain uses TRBV6-6 with TRBJ1-4, with TRBD1 matching 7 bases. The CDR3 extends over 17 amino acids. CDR1 is MNHNY and CDR2 is SVGAGI in the germline V gene (reference sequence). The V gene end was trimmed by 0 bases and the J gene end by 5 bases; junction bases not matched to a gene: 9. CDR3 sequence: CASSYSTGLGRNEKLFF. The CDR3 DNA is TGTGCCAGCAGTTACTCGACAGGGTTGGGGAGGAATGAAAAACTGTTTTTT.

The chain couples TRBV6-5 to TRBJ1-1; 8 bases match TRBD1. J lost 4 bases, V lost 2 bases, and 12 bases had no gene match. This CDR3 spans 17 amino acids. CDR1 and CDR2 (germline): MNHEY, SVGAGI. CDR3 in DNA: TGTGCCAGCAGTTACCAGAGGACAGGGACCGTTGTCACTGAAGCTTTCTTT. Its protein product is CASSYQRTGTVVTEAFF.

V gene TRBV6-1 combines with J gene TRBJ1-2; maybe TRBD1 (5 bases). V dropped 5 bases and J dropped 5 bases, with 9 bases sitting between them. CDR1 MNHNS and CDR2 SASEGT come from the germline V gene. There are 12 residues in the CDR3. As DNA, the CDR3 is TGTGCCAGCAGTCCGAGACAGTATGGCTACACCTTC. Protein product: CASSPRQYGYTF.

This clonotype was picked up many times. The chain couples TRBV3-1 to TRBJ1-6, with 8 bases matching TRBD1. The V and J ends lost 9 bases and 6 bases, in that order; junction bases with no gene match: 7. CDR1 LGHDT and CDR2 YNNKEL come from the germline V gene (reference sequence). The CDR3 loop spans 14 amino acids. The CDR3 loop is CASQSGGGNSPLHF. In nucleotides, the CDR3 is TGTGCCAGTCAGTCAGGGGGCGGTAATTCACCCCTCCACTTT.

This chain connects TRBV19 to TRBJ2-7, with TRBD1 identical over 7 bases. The CDR3 runs 14 residues. The V gene end was trimmed by 6 bases and the J gene end by 4 bases; junction bases not matched to a gene: 9. The germline V gene encodes CDR1 LNHDA and CDR2 SQIVND (reference sequence). The CDR3 region has the DNA TGTGCCAGTAGCACAGGGGAGAATTTGTACGAGCAGTACTTC. It encodes CASSTGENLYEQYF. Full variable domain (rest looked up from reference TRBV19 and TRBJ2-7): DGGITQSPKYLFRKEGQNVTLSCEQNLNHDAMYWYRQDPGQGLRLIYYSQIVNDFQKGDIAEGYSVSREKKESFPLTVTSAQKNPTAFYLCASSTGENLYEQYFGPGTRLTVT.

This clonotype was counted at least ten times. The chain is built from TRBV5-1 and TRBJ2-1, with 9 bases matching TRBD2. This CDR3 has 16 amino acids. Per the germline V gene, CDR1 is SGHRS and CDR2 is YFSETQ. V dropped 5 bases and J dropped 0; count of bases not matched to a gene: 6. CDR3 region: CASRTGSGSSYNEQFF. The CDR3 coding sequence is TGCGCCAGCAGGACGGGTAGCGGGAGCTCCTACAATGAGCAGTTCTTC.

Only a few counts were recorded for this clonotype. The chain combines TRBV7-8 with TRBJ2-7; 12 bases map to TRBD2. V gave up 1 base and J gave up 5 bases; unmatched junction bases: 6. This CDR3 comprises 16 residues. Germline V gives CDR1 SGHVS, CDR2 FQNEAQ. In DNA form, the CDR3 reads TGTGCCAGCAGCTTAGTAGGGACTAGCGGGTCCCACGAGCAGTACTTC. Residues: CASSLVGTSGSHEQYF.

The rearrangement links TRBV29-1 to TRBJ1-1; 10 bases map to TRBD1. The CDR3 loop spans 13 amino acids. Germline-derived CDR1 and CDR2 are SQVTM and ANQGSEA. V gave up 7 bases and J gave up 4 bases; unmatched junction bases: 6. The DNA of the CDR3 is TGCAGCGGACAGGGGGCGGTGGGCACTGAAGCTTTCTTT. As protein: CSGQGAVGTEAFF.

V and J are TRBV6-1 and TRBJ1-1; unclear D gene. The CDR3 has 15 residues. Germline V gene sequence: CDR1 MNHNS, CDR2 SASEGT. The ends were cut back, 3 bases at V and 0 bases at J, with 11 bases in the middle. The CDR3, as DNA: TGTGCCAGCAGTGAGGCAGCATTCATGAACACTGAAGCTTTCTTT. Its translation: CASSEAAFMNTEAFF.

This clonotype occurred many times. V is TRBV2 and J is TRBJ2-2; 8 bases are shared with TRBD1. The CDR3 length is 15 residues. V gave up 7 bases and J gave up 2 bases; unmatched junction bases: 6. Germline CDR1 is SNHLY and CDR2 is FYNNEI. The CDR3 is CASNFRGLNTGELFF. The CDR3 DNA is TGTGCCAGCAATTTCAGGGGGCTTAACACCGGGGAGCTGTTTTTT.

This clonotype was observed many times. The rearrangement uses TRBV20-1 and TRBJ2-1, with D possibly matching TRBD1 (6 bases). The CDR3 extends over 15 amino acids. CDR1 and CDR2 (germline): DFQATT, SNEGSKA (reference sequence). V lost 0 bases and J 2 bases, leaving 11 bases between the germline ends. The CDR3 DNA follows: TGCAGTGCTAGAGATAGAGGGGGTACCTACAATGAGCAGTTCTTC. Translating it yields CSARDRGGTYNEQFF.

This clonotype was found many times. The CDR3 is CASSLVGFGSYEQYF. DNA of the CDR3: TGTGCCAGCAGCTTAGTAGGTTTCGGCTCCTACGAGCAGTACTTC. J is TRBJ2-7 and V is TRBV7-2; D is unclear. Germline-derived CDR1 and CDR2 are SGHTA and FQGNSA. This CDR3 contains 15 residues. Trimming stripped 1 base from V and 0 bases from J, with 10 bases between.

The rearrangement links TRBV5-1 to TRBJ2-7, with TRBD2 matching 7 bases. The germline V gene encodes CDR1 SGHRS and CDR2 YFSETQ. The CDR3 runs to 15 residues. V gave up 4 bases and J gave up 2 bases; unmatched junction bases: 9. The CDR3 DNA reads TGCGCCAGCAGCCCAACCCAGAGCGGGGCCTACGAGCAGTACTTC. Its protein product is CASSPTQSGAYEQYF. Full variable domain (missing parts from reference TRBV5-1 and TRBJ2-7): KAGVTQTPRYLIKTRGQQVTLSCSPISGHRSVSWYQQTPGQGLQFLFEYFSETQRNKGNFPGRFSGRQFSNSRSEMNVSTLELGDSALYLCASSPTQSGAYEQYFGPGTRLTVT.

V and J are TRBV9 and TRBJ2-3; perhaps TRBD1 as D (5 bases). The V and J ends lost 0 bases and 2 bases respectively, with 7 bases between them. The CDR3 is 14 residues long. Per germline, CDR1 SGDLS and CDR2 YYNGEE. The CDR3 nucleotides are TGTGCCAGCAGCGTAGAAGGGGTCACAGATACGCAGTATTTT. Translated: CASSVEGVTDTQYF.